The clone carrying this TCR beta chain is classed as medium-sized. Trimming pared 3 bases from V and 10 bases from J, leaving 6 bases between. Germline V lookup: CDR1 SGHAT, CDR2 FQNNGV. The CDR3 is 11 amino acids. This entry belongs to a study of T cells after somatic rescue of genetic block. This table comes from immunoSEQ multiplex PCR, and its TCRdb copy is limited to in-frame clones, with some not included. The data contain more than 12,000 clones, about three quarters of them singletons. The sequence derives from a man younger than 35. The chain employs TRBV11-2 and TRBJ1-4; unclear D gene. The sequenced material came from peripheral blood mononuclear cells (PBMCs). The CDR3 spells CASSFPRKLFF. CDR3 sequence (DNA): TGTGCCAGCAGCTTCCCTAGAAAACTGTTTTTT. Full variable domain (rest looked up from reference TRBV11-2 and TRBJ1-4): EAGVAQSPRYKIIEKRQSVAFWCNPISGHATLYWYQQILGQGPKLLIQFQNNGVVDDSQLPKDRFSAERLKGVDSTLKIQPAKLEDSAVYLCASSFPRKLFFGSGTQLSVL.